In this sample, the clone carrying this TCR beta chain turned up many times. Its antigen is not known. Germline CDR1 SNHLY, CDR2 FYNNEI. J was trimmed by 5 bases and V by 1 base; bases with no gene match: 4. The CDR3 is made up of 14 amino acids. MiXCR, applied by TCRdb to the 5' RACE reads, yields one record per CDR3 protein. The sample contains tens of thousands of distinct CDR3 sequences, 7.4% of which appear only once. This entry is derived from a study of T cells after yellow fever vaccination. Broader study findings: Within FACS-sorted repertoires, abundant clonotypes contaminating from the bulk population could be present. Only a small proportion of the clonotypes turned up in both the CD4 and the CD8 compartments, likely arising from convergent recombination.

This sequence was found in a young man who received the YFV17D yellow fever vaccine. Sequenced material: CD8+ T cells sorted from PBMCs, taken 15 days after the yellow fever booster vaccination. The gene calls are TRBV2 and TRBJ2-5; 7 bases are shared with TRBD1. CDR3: CASSEVTGEETQYF. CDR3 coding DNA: TGTGCCAGCAGTGAAGTAACAGGGGAGGAGACCCAGTACTTC.